These 31 T cell receptor beta chains were sequenced from one sample in a study of T cells after yellow fever vaccination. MiXCR was run by TCRdb on the 5' RACE reads, yielding one entry per CDR3 protein. The table lists hundreds of thousands of distinct CDR3 sequences, 6.2% of them singletons. The sample was PBMCs, taken 5 days after the yellow fever booster vaccination. These receptors were obtained from a man aged 25 to 45 who received the YFV17D yellow fever vaccine.

There are many counts of this clonotype. The chain joins TRBV12-3 or TRBV12-4 to TRBJ2-7, with 8 bases identical to TRBD2. The length of the CDR3 is 13 residues. J was trimmed by 2 bases and V by 5 bases; bases with no gene match: 2. The CDR3 spells CASSSSGAYEQYF. CDR3 bases: TGTGCCAGCAGTAGTAGCGGGGCCTACGAGCAGTACTTC.

The sample holds many counts of this clonotype. V gene TRBV6-1 combines with J gene TRBJ2-1; 11 nucleotides align to TRBD2. The V and J ends lost 8 bases and 7 bases, in that order; junction bases with no gene match: 4. Germline V gives CDR1 MNHNS, CDR2 SASEGT. The CDR3 has 13 amino acids. The CDR3 DNA reads TGTGCCAGCGTGACTAGCGGGAAGAATGAGCAGTTCTTC. It codes for CASVTSGKNEQFF.

This clonotype was picked up a small number of times. J is TRBJ1-2 and V is TRBV7-2; D is possibly TRBD1 (6 bases). The V end lost 3 bases, the J end lost 3 bases, and 11 bases lay between the germline ends. The germline gives CDR1 SGHTA, CDR2 FQGNSA. The CDR3 runs 14 residues. The CDR3 reads CASSFGGRDYGYTF. DNA for the CDR3: TGTGCCAGCAGCTTTGGGGGGCGAGACTATGGCTACACCTTC. Looking up the rest from reference TRBV7-2 and TRBJ1-2 gives the full variable domain: GAGVSQSPSNKVTEKGKDVELRCDPISGHTALYWYRQSLGQGLEFLIYFQGNSAPDKSGLPSDRFSAERTGGSVSTLTIQRTQQEDSAVYLCASSFGGRDYGYTFGSGTRLTVV.

This clonotype came up a few times. V gene TRBV3-1 combines with J gene TRBJ2-2; TRBD2 matches 7 bases. V shed 1 base and J 0 bases; nucleotides not matched to a gene: 2. The CDR3 extends over 16 amino acids. Germline values: CDR1 LGHDT, CDR2 YNNKEL (reference sequence). In DNA form, the CDR3 reads TGTGCCAGCAGCCAAGCCGGACTAGCGAACACCGGGGAGCTGTTTTTT. It yields the protein CASSQAGLANTGELFF.

This clonotype was detected a few times. The chain employs TRBV5-5 and TRBJ2-3, with a weak D call TRBD2 (5 bases). This CDR3 contains 15 residues. V shed 2 bases and J shed 1 base, with 11 bases lying between them. The V gene's germline CDR1 is SGHKS and CDR2 YYEKEE (reference sequence). CDR3 in DNA: TGTGCCAGCAGCTTTAGACTATGGGGCACAGATACGCAGTATTTT. Residues: CASSFRLWGTDTQYF.

In its sample, this clonotype was seen a few times. The chain recombines TRBV7-2 with TRBJ2-5; the D call may be TRBD1 or TRBD2 (6 bases each). Between the trimmed V and J ends, which lost 5 bases and 10 bases, there was a span of 20 bases. The CDR3 runs 14 residues. Germline V gene data show CDR1 as SGHTA and CDR2 as FQGNSA. CDR3 residues: CASSPKGDWGDQYF. In DNA, the CDR3 is TGTGCCAGCAGCCCAAAGGGGGACTGGGGTGACCAGTACTTC.

This clonotype was detected ten times or more. The gene calls are TRBV7-2 and TRBJ1-1; D is ambiguous. Germline V CDR1 and CDR2: SGHTA, FQGNSA. Trimming removed 11 bases from V and 2 bases from J, with 9 bases in between. The length of the CDR3 is 11 residues. The CDR3 loop is CAFGLNTEAFF. The CDR3 DNA reads TGTGCCTTCGGGTTAAACACTGAAGCTTTCTTT.

Of note for this clonotype: A much bigger clone sits one base away, suggesting this may be a read error. The chain links TRBV9 to TRBJ2-1, with TRBD2 matching 10 bases. CDR1 SGDLS and CDR2 YYNGEE come from the germline V gene. CDR3 length: 15 amino acids. CDR3 region: CASSNLAGDWNEQVF. CDR3 sequence (DNA): TGTGCCAGCAGCAACCTAGCGGGAGATTGGAATGAGCAGGTCTTC.

This clonotype turned up a few times. V gene TRBV5-6 combines with J gene TRBJ1-4, with D unclear. The CDR3 runs to 15 residues. Germline V lookup: CDR1 SGHDT, CDR2 YYEEEE. The V end was cut by 1 base, the J end by 4 bases, with 11 bases between. The CDR3 sequence is CASSLLTQDNEKLFF. CDR3 DNA: TGTGCCAGCAGCTTGCTCACCCAGGATAATGAAAAACTGTTTTTT.

The V call is TRBV19, the J call TRBJ2-5; D not certain. This CDR3 has 13 residues. The germline gives CDR1 LNHDA, CDR2 SQIVND (reference sequence). V lost 4 bases to trimming and J lost 0 bases, with 6 bases between them. This CDR3 is CASSSTNQETQYF. In DNA, the CDR3 is TGTGCCAGTAGTAGCACTAACCAAGAGACCCAGTACTTC.

This clonotype was counted many times. The V and J genes are TRBV7-2 and TRBJ2-2, with D unresolved. Looked up from germline, CDR1 is SGHTA and CDR2 is FQGNSA. Between the trimmed V and J ends, which lost 1 base and 5 bases, there was a span of 5 bases. The CDR3 length is 13 residues. This CDR3 reads CASSLVLTGELFF. The DNA for the CDR3 is TGTGCCAGCAGCTTAGTTCTTACCGGGGAGCTGTTTTTT.

In regard to this clonotype: The junction shows a germline mismatch at one end, possibly a read error. The chain uses TRBV20-1 and TRBJ2-1; D might be TRBD2 (6 bases). The CDR3 spans 13 residues. The germline V gene encodes CDR1 DFQATT and CDR2 SNEGSKA (reference sequence). CDR3 sequence (DNA): TGCAGTGCCAGAGAGACTAGGGGAGATGAGCAGTTCTTC. It is translated as CSARETRGDEQFF.

This clonotype was seen a few times. The chain employs TRBV25-1 and TRBJ2-7; no firm D call. The CDR3 has 13 residues. Trimming cost V 8 bases and J 1 base, with 12 bases left between them. Germline CDR1 MGHDK, CDR2 SYGVNS. The CDR3: CASQETTSYEQYF. CDR3 nucleotide sequence: TGTGCCAGCCAAGAGACGACTTCCTACGAGCAGTACTTC.

V and J are TRBV5-1 and TRBJ2-3, with D maybe TRBD2 (5 bases). The CDR3 covers 16 residues. V was trimmed by 0 bases and J by 0 bases, leaving 11 bases between them. CDR1 and CDR2 (germline): SGHRS, YFSETQ. The CDR3 bases are TGCGCCAGCAGCTTGGCGAGGGCCCGGAGCACAGATACGCAGTATTTT. Translated, it gives CASSLARARSTDTQYF.

This clonotype was counted ten times or more. J is TRBJ2-5 and V is TRBV9; 9 positions agree with TRBD2. The CDR3 consists of 17 residues. The V and J ends lost 3 bases and 5 bases, in that order; junction bases with no gene match: 14. CDR1 is SGDLS, CDR2 YYNGEE, per germline. This chain's CDR3 is CASSARYGSGSEETQYF. CDR3 DNA sequence: TGTGCCAGCAGCGCGCGGTACGGTAGCGGGAGTGAGGAGACCCAGTACTTC. Combining the CDR3 with reference TRBV9 and TRBJ2-5 gives the whole variable domain DSGVTQTPKHLITATGQRVTLRCSPRSGDLSVYWYQQSLDQGLQFLIQYYNGEERAKGNILERFSAQQFPDLHSELNLSSLELGDSALYFCASSARYGSGSEETQYFGPGTRLLVL.

The genes are TRBV7-9 and TRBJ2-1; 7 nucleotides align to TRBD2. V dropped 5 bases and J dropped 8; count of bases not matched to a gene: 12. This CDR3 is 15 amino acids long. The germline V gene has CDR1 SEHNR and CDR2 FQNEAQ (reference sequence). For the CDR3, the DNA is TGTGCCAGCAGCCTGGGGACTACCCAGCTGGATGAGCAGTTCTTC. Translation: CASSLGTTQLDEQFF.

The rearrangement joins TRBV7-2 to TRBJ1-1; tentatively, D is TRBD1 (6 bases). The V end lost 5 bases, the J end lost 4 bases, and 17 bases lay between the germline ends. The CDR3 has 15 amino acids. Germline assignment: CDR1 SGHTA and CDR2 FQGNSA. The CDR3 DNA follows: TGTGCCAGCAGCCCCCTCGCGGGGGCCGGCACTGAAGCTTTCTTT. Translated, it gives CASSPLAGAGTEAFF. Filled out from reference TRBV7-2 and TRBJ1-1, the complete variable domain reads GAGVSQSPSNKVTEKGKDVELRCDPISGHTALYWYRQSLGQGLEFLIYFQGNSAPDKSGLPSDRFSAERTGGSVSTLTIQRTQQEDSAVYLCASSPLAGAGTEAFFGQGTRLTVV.

This clonotype occurred a few times. The chain is built from TRBV20-1 and TRBJ1-5; no clear D. Per the germline V gene, CDR1 is DFQATT and CDR2 is SNEGSKA (reference sequence). This CDR3 is built from 12 residues. V lost 3 bases and J 5 bases, leaving 8 bases between the germline ends. CDR3 sequence (DNA): TGCAGTGCTAGTTTAGGAGATCAGCCCCAGCATTTT. Translated: CSASLGDQPQHF.

At least ten counts were recorded for this clonotype. The chain recombines TRBV7-2 with TRBJ2-7, with unresolved D. V dropped 4 bases and J dropped 3 bases, with 10 bases sitting between them. The germline V gene encodes CDR1 SGHTA and CDR2 FQGNSA. CDR3 size: 13 residues. CDR3 nucleotides: TGTGCCAGCAGCTCAAGCCAGCTCTACGAGCAGTACTTC. This codes for CASSSSQLYEQYF. Looking up the rest from reference TRBV7-2 and TRBJ2-7 gives the full variable domain: GAGVSQSPSNKVTEKGKDVELRCDPISGHTALYWYRQSLGQGLEFLIYFQGNSAPDKSGLPSDRFSAERTGGSVSTLTIQRTQQEDSAVYLCASSSSQLYEQYFGPGTRLTVT.

This clonotype was observed at least ten times. This chain uses TRBV2 with TRBJ2-5; TRBD1 might be the D (6 bases). CDR3 size: 15 residues. Germline lookup yields CDR1 SNHLY and CDR2 FYNNEI. V was pared by 6 bases and J by 1 base, with 15 bases between. CDR3 in amino acids: CASRPLQGPQETQYF. The CDR3 region has the DNA TGTGCCAGCAGGCCCTTACAGGGCCCCCAAGAGACCCAGTACTTC.

There are many counts of this clonotype. The genes are TRBV28 and TRBJ2-6, with a possible D match to TRBD1 (6 bases). This CDR3 is built from 18 residues. Trimming shortened V by 2 bases and J by 6 bases, and 20 bases separated the two germline ends. Germline lookup yields CDR1 MDHEN and CDR2 SYDVKM. CDR3: CASSLMGAAGFEANVLTF. DNA of the CDR3: TGTGCCAGCAGTTTAATGGGGGCAGCCGGTTTTGAGGCCAACGTCCTGACTTTC.

This clonotype was observed a handful of times. The V and J genes are TRBV25-1 and TRBJ2-7; no firm D call. The V end was cut by 6 bases, the J end by 2 bases, with 11 bases between. CDR1 and CDR2 (germline): MGHDK, SYGVNS. The CDR3 contains 13 residues. The chain's CDR3 is CASRVSETYEQYF. The CDR3 nucleotides read TGTGCCAGCAGGGTTTCCGAAACCTACGAGCAGTACTTC.

The chain uses TRBV2 and TRBJ1-5; TRBD1 agrees at 11 bases. V was pared by 4 bases and J by 6 bases, with 5 bases of the junction left unmatched. This CDR3 is 15 amino acids long. CDR1 is SNHLY and CDR2 is FYNNEI in the germline V gene. Here the CDR3 reads CASSADRGLSQPQHF. The CDR3 nucleotides read TGTGCCAGCAGTGCGGACAGGGGGCTTAGTCAGCCCCAGCATTTT.

As for this clonotype: Being one base from a much bigger clone, this may be a read error. V gene TRBV28 combines with J gene TRBJ2-3; 10 nucleotides agree with TRBD2. Per germline, CDR1 MDHEN and CDR2 SYDVKM. Trimming removed 5 bases from V and 7 bases from J; junction bases left unmatched: 9. The CDR3 covers 15 residues. The CDR3 coding sequence is TGTGCCAGCAGTCGTTCTAGCGGGAGCCAAAATACGCAGTATTTT. It translates to CASSRSSGSQNTQYF.

Many counts were recorded for this clonotype. The chain carries TRBV25-1 and TRBJ2-5; 10 bases match TRBD2. The germline V gene has CDR1 MGHDK and CDR2 SYGVNS. The CDR3 has 14 amino acids. The V gene end was trimmed by 3 bases and the J gene end by 4 bases; junction bases not matched to a gene: 2. The CDR3 loop is CASSDSSGRETQYF. The CDR3 region has the DNA TGTGCCAGCAGTGATTCTAGCGGGAGAGAGACCCAGTACTTC.

This chain joins TRBV11-3 and TRBJ2-1, with TRBD2 matching over 12 bases. The germline V gene has CDR1 SGHNT and CDR2 YENEEA. The CDR3 covers 15 residues. V was clipped by 5 bases and J by 9 bases; unmatched bases: 8. The CDR3 region is CASSPPLAGGGEQFF. The CDR3 DNA follows: TGTGCCAGCAGCCCCCCACTAGCGGGGGGTGGTGAGCAGTTCTTC.

This clonotype came up many times. J is TRBJ2-7 and V is TRBV7-2; TRBD2 agrees at 9 bases. V was pared by 5 bases and J by 4 bases, with 12 bases of the junction left unmatched. This CDR3 spans 16 amino acids. Germline values: CDR1 SGHTA, CDR2 FQGNSA. The DNA for the CDR3 is TGTGCCAGCAGCGCAACGTGGGGCGGGAGGGCTTACGAGCAGTACTTC. Protein: CASSATWGGRAYEQYF.

This clonotype was counted ten times or more. The chain is built from TRBV20-1 and TRBJ2-2, with 8 nucleotides matching TRBD1. The CDR3 totals 14 residues. Losses at the gene ends were 6 bases for V and 0 bases for J; bases not matched to a gene: 3. Germline V lookup: CDR1 DFQATT, CDR2 SNEGSKA (reference sequence). CDR3 DNA sequence: TGCAGTGCACGGACAGGGACGAACACCGGGGAGCTGTTTTTT. It yields the protein CSARTGTNTGELFF.

This clonotype was detected ten times or more. The V and J genes are TRBV20-1 and TRBJ2-5; 9 nucleotides line up with TRBD2. J was trimmed by 2 bases and V by 3 bases; bases with no gene match: 7. The CDR3 is 15 amino acids. CDR1 is DFQATT and CDR2 is SNEGSKA in the germline V gene (reference sequence). CDR3 nucleotides: TGCAGTGCTAGGGGACTAGCAGCACTACAAGAGACCCAGTACTTC. As protein: CSARGLAALQETQYF.

The chain uses TRBV25-1 and TRBJ2-2; D unclear. Germline V CDR1 and CDR2: MGHDK, SYGVNS. The CDR3 sequence is 13 residues long. V dropped 8 bases and J dropped 4 bases, with 11 bases sitting between them. The CDR3 DNA is TGTGCCAGCGGTGCGGCCCCCACCGGGGAGCTGTTTTTT. Its protein is CASGAAPTGELFF.

This clonotype was counted ten times or more. The chain links TRBV29-1 to TRBJ1-1; possibly TRBD1 for D (5 bases). Deletions cut 4 bases from V and 0 bases from J, with 12 bases between. The CDR3 sequence is 14 residues long. CDR1 is SQVTM and CDR2 is ANQGSEA in the germline V gene. Written as DNA, the CDR3 is TGCAGCGTTGCCTTCGGACAACTGAACACTGAAGCTTTCTTT. Its translation is CSVAFGQLNTEAFF.